A single sample is the source of the 22 T cell receptor beta chains below, sequenced in a study of blood T cell repertoires in COVID-19. Profiling relied on immunoSEQ multiplex PCR, and the TCRdb table lists in-frame clones only, not all of them. The table has a few hundred thousand clones, roughly 86% seen once. The sample consisted of PBMCs or T cells enriched from blood (not recorded which). These receptor sequences come from a woman aged 25-40 years who had recovered from COVID-19.

The J gene is TRBJ1-1, the V gene TRBV4-1; D not certain. Trimming cost V 2 bases and J 0 bases, with 10 bases left between them. The CDR3 runs 15 residues. Germline V CDR1 and CDR2: MGHRA, YSYEKL. CDR3 loop: CASSQPGGMNTEAFF. CDR3 DNA: TGCGCCAGCAGCCAACCCGGCGGAATGAACACTGAAGCTTTCTTT.

The chain combines TRBV2 with TRBJ2-5; TRBD2 matches at 8 bases. V lost 6 bases to trimming and J lost 5 bases; unmatched junction nucleotides: 8. This CDR3 spans 14 amino acids. Germline V gene sequence: CDR1 SNHLY, CDR2 FYNNEI. CDR3 amino acids: CASRPGLEGETQYF. The CDR3, as DNA: TGTGCCAGCAGACCGGGACTAGAGGGGGAGACCCAGTACTTC.

V gene TRBV30 combines with J gene TRBJ2-2; 7 bases are shared with TRBD2. Germline CDR1 is GTSNPN and CDR2 is SVGIG (reference sequence). V lost 2 bases and J lost 5; bases outside the gene matches: 5. The CDR3 spans 14 residues. The CDR3 DNA is TGTGCCTGGAGTAGGACTAGTTTGACCGGGGAGCTGTTTTTT. It translates to CAWSRTSLTGELFF.

The chain joins TRBV4-1 to TRBJ1-6; possibly TRBD1 for D (6 bases). Germline V lookup: CDR1 MGHRA, CDR2 YSYEKL. Deletions cut 2 bases from V and 3 bases from J, with 17 bases between. The CDR3 contains 18 residues. The CDR3 DNA reads as TGCGCCAGCAGCCAACAGACAGGAGCCACCTACTATAATTCACCCCTCCACTTT. This codes for CASSQQTGATYYNSPLHF.

Here the CDR3 DNA reads TGTGCCATCAGTGGAACTAGCGGGGGAAACAATGAGCAGTTCTTC. As protein: CAISGTSGGNNEQFF. The V call is TRBV10-3, the J call TRBJ2-1; 11 bases map to TRBD2. After removal of 4 bases from V and 5 bases from J, the junction contained 4 bases not matched to a gene. From germline, CDR1 is ENHRY and CDR2 SYGVKD. There are 15 residues in the CDR3.

DNA of the CDR3: TGTGCCAGCAGTTACGAACCGACAGGAAACTATGGCTACACCTTC. Its translation: CASSYEPTGNYGYTF. The V call is TRBV6-5, the J call TRBJ1-2, with a weak D call TRBD1 (6 bases). Trimming cost V 2 bases and J 2 bases, with 12 bases left between them. CDR1 is MNHEY and CDR2 is SVGAGI in the germline V gene. The CDR3 runs to 15 residues.

This clone has more than one count but fewer than ten. The J gene is TRBJ1-3, the V gene TRBV6-1, with D possibly being TRBD1 (5 bases). The CDR3 is 15 residues long. Trimming cost V 3 bases and J 5 bases, with 14 bases left between them. Per the germline V gene, CDR1 is MNHNS and CDR2 is SASEGT. The CDR3 region is CASSERTGERNTIYF. Here the CDR3 DNA reads TGTGCCAGCAGTGAGCGTACGGGGGAAAGAAACACCATATATTTT.

The chain joins TRBV7-9 to TRBJ2-2, with D perhaps TRBD1 (8 bases). The CDR3 covers 16 residues. The germline V gene encodes CDR1 SEHNR and CDR2 FQNEAQ (reference sequence). Trimming shortened V by 1 base and J by 3 bases, and 12 bases separated the two germline ends. CDR3 sequence reads: CASSLGQGRDTGELFF. CDR3 DNA: TGTGCCAGCAGCTTAGGACAGGGGAGGGACACCGGGGAGCTGTTTTTT.

The count of this clone is one. This sequence joins TRBV5-1 and TRBJ1-4; 9 bases are a match to TRBD1. Germline V gene sequence: CDR1 SGHRS, CDR2 YFSETQ. Trimming cost V 4 bases and J 7 bases; bases outside gene matches: 8. CDR3 size: 15 residues. Here the CDR3 reads CASSLRTGESEKLFF. CDR3 in DNA: TGCGCCAGCAGCCTGAGGACAGGGGAGAGTGAAAAACTGTTTTTT.

This chain connects TRBV19 to TRBJ2-2; D not certain. V lost 3 bases to trimming and J lost 6 bases, with 5 bases between them. The CDR3 totals 12 residues. Germline CDR1 LNHDA, CDR2 SQIVND (reference sequence). CDR3 residues: CASSIISGELFF. In DNA, the CDR3 is TGTGCCAGTAGTATTATCTCCGGGGAGCTGTTTTTT.

The rearrangement joins TRBV3-1 (or the pseudogene TRBV3-2) to TRBJ1-2, with D unclear. The CDR3 is made up of 15 amino acids. Germline CDR1 and CDR2: LGHDT and YNNKEL (reference sequence). Trimming pared 4 bases from V and 8 bases from J, leaving 20 bases between. CDR3 amino acids: CASSPRRELFIGYTF. CDR3 coding DNA: TGTGCCAGCAGCCCGCGACGGGAGTTGTTCATCGGCTACACCTTC.

The chain employs TRBV29-1 and TRBJ2-5; 10 bases match TRBD2. From germline, CDR1 is SQVTM and CDR2 ANQGSEA. V was clipped by 3 bases and J by 4 bases; unmatched bases: 5. CDR3 length equals 14 residues. The CDR3 nucleotides read TGCAGCGTTGATCAGCGGGGGGGCCGAGAGACCCAGTACTTC. Translated, it gives CSVDQRGGRETQYF.

This sequence joins TRBV5-1 and TRBJ1-2; D is unclear. Germline-derived CDR1 and CDR2 are SGHRS and YFSETQ. The CDR3 has 17 amino acids. V gave up 2 bases and J gave up 3 bases, with 20 bases separating them. CDR3 sequence (DNA): TGCGCCAGCAGCTTTCTGAGCGGCGGCGCAAAGGACTATGGCTACACCTTC. Amino acid sequence: CASSFLSGGAKDYGYTF.

The chain carries TRBV19 and TRBJ2-7, with 8 bases identical to TRBD2. Trimming took 5 bases from V and 0 from J; bases not matched to a gene: 9. The CDR3 has 16 amino acids. Germline values: CDR1 LNHDA, CDR2 SQIVND (reference sequence). The CDR3: CASSSRLASSSYEQYF. The CDR3 DNA reads TGTGCCAGTAGTTCAAGACTAGCGTCTAGCTCCTACGAGCAGTACTTC.

This chain links TRBV30 with TRBJ1-4, with no clear D. The V end was cut by 1 base, the J end by 3 bases, with 6 bases between. This CDR3 region has 13 residues. Germline-derived CDR1 and CDR2 are GTSNPN and SVGIG (reference sequence). Written as DNA, the CDR3 is TGTGCCTGGAGTGGCAGCGCTAATGAAAAACTGTTTTTT. The encoded protein is CAWSGSANEKLFF. Using reference TRBV30 and TRBJ1-4 for the parts outside the CDR3, the full variable domain is SQTIHQWPATLVQPVGSPLSLECTVEGTSNPNLYWYRQAAGRGLQLLFYSVGIGQISSEVPQNLSASRPQDRQFILSSKKLLLSDSGFYLCAWSGSANEKLFFGSGTQLSVL.

This clone has a handful of counts. V is TRBV10-1 and J is TRBJ2-7; a weak D match, TRBD1 (5 bases). The CDR3 spans 16 residues. In germline, CDR1 is WNHNN, CDR2 SYGVQD (reference sequence). Deletions cut 4 bases from V and 5 bases from J, with 21 bases between. The CDR3 DNA follows: TGCGCCAGCAGTGTCCAGGGAAACCCCCTGAGGCACGAGCAGTACTTC. Its protein is CASSVQGNPLRHEQYF.

The rearrangement uses TRBV28 and TRBJ2-7; TRBD2 might be the D (6 bases). The CDR3 sequence is 14 residues long. The V and J ends lost 3 bases and 5 bases respectively, with 14 bases between them. CDR1 MDHEN and CDR2 SYDVKM come from the germline V gene. The CDR3 loop is CASSLAGSPHEQYF. The DNA of the CDR3 is TGTGCCAGCAGTTTGGCCGGGAGTCCGCACGAGCAGTACTTC.

This chain uses TRBV10-1 with TRBJ1-6; unclear D gene. The germline V and J ends were trimmed by 2 bases and 8 bases, with 7 bases remaining between them. CDR3 size: 13 residues. Germline loops: CDR1 WNHNN, CDR2 SYGVQD (reference sequence). Written as DNA, the CDR3 is TGCGCCAGCAGTGAGGTTACGGATTCACCCCTCCACTTT. The encoded protein is CASSEVTDSPLHF.

This sequence joins TRBV7-2 and TRBJ2-5, with D possibly TRBD1 on 6 matching bases. Per germline, CDR1 SGHTA and CDR2 FQGNSA. Trimming cost V 7 bases and J 5 bases, with 17 bases left between them. This CDR3 has 14 amino acids. The CDR3: CASKPGEVSETQYF. The CDR3, as DNA: TGTGCCAGCAAGCCAGGGGAAGTTTCGGAGACCCAGTACTTC.

The chain employs TRBV7-3 and TRBJ1-2; perhaps TRBD1 as D (6 bases). The CDR3 totals 15 residues. From germline, CDR1 is SGHTA and CDR2 FQGTGA. Trimming pared 0 bases from V and 2 bases from J, leaving 10 bases between. The CDR3 reads CASSLTKGGNYGYTF. DNA of the CDR3: TGTGCCAGCAGCTTAACTAAAGGGGGAAACTATGGCTACACCTTC.

The chain employs TRBV9 and TRBJ1-1, with a weak D call TRBD1 (6 bases). V was shortened by 3 bases and J by 6 bases, with 24 bases between the two germline ends. The CDR3 has 17 amino acids. Per germline, CDR1 SGDLS and CDR2 YYNGEE. CDR3 coding DNA: TGTGCCAGCAGCGACGCATTTTTAGACAGGTCCAGACCTGAAGCTTTCTTT. Protein: CASSDAFLDRSRPEAFF.

CDR3 DNA sequence: TGTGCCAGCAGTGAAAGCGGACTAGCGAACTACAATGAGCAGTTCTTC. Its protein product is CASSESGLANYNEQFF. V gene TRBV25-1 combines with J gene TRBJ2-1; TRBD2 aligns across 9 bases. The CDR3 extends over 16 amino acids. Trimming took 2 bases from V and 3 from J; bases not matched to a gene: 5. Germline V gene data show CDR1 as MGHDK and CDR2 as SYGVNS.